These 30 T cell receptor beta chains share one sample of origin, sequenced in a study of shared clonotypes between healthy human individuals. Assay: immunoSEQ multiplex PCR; the TCRdb copy retains only in-frame clones and omits some. The table shows millions of clones, with just under 95% occurring only once. Naive CD8 cells lacked CD45RO, underwent positive selection for CCR7 and left out terminally differentiated effector memory CD45RA+ cells. Material: naive CD8+ T cells sorted from blood. These receptors all come from a man younger than 35 in good health.

J is TRBJ1-2 and V is TRBV5-1; D is undetermined. The V gene's germline CDR1 is SGHRS and CDR2 YFSETQ. The CDR3 loop spans 16 amino acids. Between the trimmed V and J ends, which lost 4 bases and 4 bases, there was a span of 20 bases. The CDR3 loop reads CASSPGESGGFYGYTF. The CDR3 bases are TGCGCCAGCAGCCCCGGGGAGAGTGGAGGATTCTATGGCTACACCTTC.

The chain carries TRBV7-9 and TRBJ2-1; 9 bases are shared with TRBD2. V shed 5 bases and J 3 bases; nucleotides not matched to a gene: 11. CDR1 is SEHNR, CDR2 FQNEAQ, per germline (reference sequence). CDR3 size: 17 residues. The CDR3 bases are TGTGCCAGCAGCCCCGGCCCTACTAGCGGGCTCTACAATGAGCAGTTCTTC. This sequence encodes CASSPGPTSGLYNEQFF.

This sequence joins TRBV6-5 and TRBJ2-2; D is possibly TRBD1 (6 bases). V was clipped by 5 bases and J by 6 bases, with 13 bases between them. The CDR3 spans 14 residues. Germline V lookup: CDR1 MNHEY, CDR2 SVGAGI. As DNA, the CDR3 is TGTGCCAGCAGTACCGGGACACCTCCCGGGGAGCTGTTTTTT. Residues: CASSTGTPPGELFF.

The chain has TRBV7-8 and TRBJ2-1; 7 positions agree with TRBD2. Germline V CDR1 and CDR2: SGHVS, FQNEAQ. CDR3 length: 18 amino acids. V lost 2 bases and J lost 4; bases outside the gene matches: 14. For the CDR3, the DNA is TGTGCCAGCAGCTTAAATGGGGGAGGGCAATTTAGTTACAATGAGCAGTTCTTC. Translating gives CASSLNGGGQFSYNEQFF. Looking up the rest from reference TRBV7-8 and TRBJ2-1 gives the full variable domain: GAGVSQSPRYKVAKRGQDVALRCDPISGHVSLFWYQQALGQGPEFLTYFQNEAQLDKSGLPSDRFFAERPEGSVSTLKIQRTQQEDSAVYLCASSLNGGGQFSYNEQFFGPGTRLTVL.

The V call is TRBV7-9, the J call TRBJ1-4, with TRBD1 matching over 7 bases. CDR1 is SEHNR, CDR2 FQNEAQ, per germline (reference sequence). This CDR3 spans 17 amino acids. The trim removed 4 bases at V and 8 bases at J, leaving 16 bases unmatched. The CDR3: CASSSGNRGPQDEKLFF. In DNA form, the CDR3 reads TGTGCCAGCAGCTCGGGTAACAGGGGCCCACAGGACGAAAAACTGTTTTTT.

This chain connects TRBV9 to TRBJ2-3; TRBD1 matches 7 bases. The CDR3 consists of 15 residues. Germline loops: CDR1 SGDLS, CDR2 YYNGEE. The V and J ends lost 0 bases and 6 bases, in that order; junction bases with no gene match: 7. CDR3 residues: CASSVVQGGLDTQYF. CDR3 sequence (DNA): TGTGCCAGCAGCGTAGTTCAAGGGGGCCTGGATACGCAGTATTTT.

This rearrangement joins TRBV11-3 to TRBJ2-1; D not resolved. Germline lookup yields CDR1 SGHNT and CDR2 YENEEA. The length of the CDR3 is 15 residues. Between the trimmed V and J ends, which lost 0 bases and 3 bases, there was a span of 9 bases. CDR3 amino acids: CASSLDGRHYNEQFF. In DNA form, the CDR3 reads TGTGCCAGCAGCTTAGACGGGCGACACTACAATGAGCAGTTCTTC.

The chain couples TRBV4-1 to TRBJ2-7, with D tentatively TRBD2 (6 bases). The V gene lost 4 bases and the J gene lost 6 bases, with 13 bases spanning the gap. The CDR3 has 13 residues. CDR1 is MGHRA, CDR2 YSYEKL, per germline. The CDR3 sequence: CASSPTGLAEQYF. In nucleotides, the CDR3 is TGCGCCAGCAGCCCAACGGGACTTGCCGAGCAGTACTTC.

The genes are TRBV19 and TRBJ2-7, with D perhaps TRBD2 (6 bases). The CDR3 totals 14 residues. The ends were cut back, 5 bases at V and 6 bases at J, with 17 bases in the middle. Germline V lookup: CDR1 LNHDA, CDR2 SQIVND (reference sequence). Here the CDR3 DNA reads TGTGCCAGTAGTTTGAGACACGGAGCGGGCGAGCAGTACTTC. This translates into CASSLRHGAGEQYF.

V is TRBV27 and J is TRBJ2-3; weak D call: TRBD2 (7 bases). The CDR3 length is 15 residues. CDR1 MNHEY and CDR2 SMNVEV come from the germline V gene (reference sequence). V was trimmed by 5 bases and J by 6 bases, leaving 18 bases between them. Here the CDR3 DNA reads TGTGCCAGCAGTCCCCTGGGGGCGGGAGACGATACGCAGTATTTT. Translated: CASSPLGAGDDTQYF.

The chain uses TRBV30 and TRBJ2-7; perhaps TRBD2 as D (5 bases). Germline V gene sequence: CDR1 GTSNPN, CDR2 SVGIG (reference sequence). The CDR3 has 14 amino acids. Between the trimmed V and J ends, which lost 0 bases and 2 bases, there was a span of 11 bases. For the CDR3, the DNA is TGTGCCTGGAGTGTTGTGGGAGCCCCCTACGAGCAGTACTTC. Translation gives CAWSVVGAPYEQYF.

Comment on this clone: Other DNA variants within this sample encode the same CDR3. The chain uses TRBV19 and TRBJ2-7, with D maybe TRBD2 (6 bases). The CDR3 sequence is 14 residues long. Trimming cost V 2 bases and J 3 bases, with 11 bases left between them. CDR1 and CDR2 (germline): LNHDA, SQIVND (reference sequence). The CDR3 DNA reads as TGTGCCAGTAGTATACGACTAGACGGCTACGAGCAGTACTTC. Its protein product is CASSIRLDGYEQYF.

V and J are TRBV21-1 and TRBJ2-2; TRBD2, the table's D call, was not compared with the DNA. TRBV21-1 represents a pseudogene. CDR3 length: 17 amino acids. The CDR3 spells CASSIRLAGDRTGELFF. In DNA form, the CDR3 reads TGTGCCAGCAGCATTAGACTAGCGGGAGATCGTACCGGGGAGCTGTTTTTT.

A note on this clone: The sample contains more than one DNA sequence encoding this CDR3. The chain has TRBV6-5 and TRBJ1-1; D gene ambiguous. V gave up 8 bases and J gave up 0 bases, with 7 bases separating them. CDR1 and CDR2 (germline): MNHEY, SVGAGI. The CDR3 loop spans 12 amino acids. The CDR3 reads CASGPVNTEAFF. Written as DNA, the CDR3 is TGTGCCAGCGGACCTGTGAACACTGAAGCTTTCTTT.

A remark on this clone: This sample also contains other DNA sequences that code for the same CDR3. This chain uses TRBV27 with TRBJ2-7, with 8 positions matching TRBD2. Germline V lookup: CDR1 MNHEY, CDR2 SMNVEV (reference sequence). The CDR3 length is 13 residues. The V segment lost 2 bases and the J segment 6 bases; nucleotides outside the gene matches: 3. The CDR3 region is CASSLSRGGEQYF. In DNA form, the CDR3 reads TGTGCCAGCAGTTTAAGCCGGGGGGGCGAGCAGTACTTC.

The gene calls are TRBV7-9 and TRBJ1-2; possible D gene TRBD1, 6 bases. The CDR3 runs 15 residues. The V gene lost 3 bases and the J gene lost 10 bases, with 21 bases spanning the gap. Germline V gene lookup returns CDR1 SEHNR and CDR2 FQNEAQ (reference sequence). As DNA, the CDR3 is TGTGCCAGCAGCTTCCCTGTCCGGGACACTAGCGACTACACCTTC. This translates into CASSFPVRDTSDYTF.

The chain uses TRBV9 and TRBJ2-5, with 15 positions matching TRBD2. V lost 4 bases and J lost 2; bases outside the gene matches: 6. Germline assignment: CDR1 SGDLS and CDR2 YYNGEE. The CDR3 is made up of 17 amino acids. The chain's CDR3 is CASSMGLAGGPQETQYF. The DNA of the CDR3 is TGTGCCAGCAGCATGGGACTAGCGGGAGGCCCTCAAGAGACCCAGTACTTC.

As for this clone: The identical CDR3 is also encoded by other nucleotide sequences in the sample. The chain links TRBV4-1 to TRBJ1-1; no clear D gene. The V end lost 1 base, the J end lost 5 bases, and 14 bases lay between the germline ends. There are 15 residues in the CDR3. Germline V gene data show CDR1 as MGHRA and CDR2 as YSYEKL. The CDR3, as DNA: TGCGCCAGCAGCCAAGGCCCCGGGAGCGGGACTGAAGCTTTCTTT. This translates into CASSQGPGSGTEAFF.

This clone was seen only a few times. Distinct nucleotide sequences in the sample also encode this CDR3. CDR3 in DNA: TGTGCCAGCAGTCTCGACAGAAACTATGGCTACACCTTC. The encoded protein is CASSLDRNYGYTF. The rearrangement links TRBV27 to TRBJ1-2; D is perhaps TRBD1 (5 bases). Germline values: CDR1 MNHEY, CDR2 SMNVEV (reference sequence). The CDR3 totals 13 residues. Trimming took 5 bases from V and 2 from J, leaving 9 bases between them.

V is TRBV13 and J is TRBJ2-3; a possible D gene is TRBD1 (5 bases). The CDR3 covers 13 residues. CDR1 is PRHDT, CDR2 FYEKMQ, per germline (reference sequence). V lost 5 bases, J lost 6 bases, and 12 bases lay in between. Here the CDR3 reads CASSPSGSDTQYF. CDR3 in DNA: TGTGCCAGCAGCCCCTCAGGGTCGGATACGCAGTATTTT.

The chain employs TRBV6-5 and TRBJ1-5; maybe TRBD1 (5 bases). This CDR3 has 13 residues. Germline V gene sequence: CDR1 MNHEY, CDR2 SVGAGI. The CDR3 region is CASGGGSNQPQHF. CDR3 coding DNA: TGTGCTAGCGGGGGGGGTAGCAATCAGCCCCAGCATTTT.

This chain joins TRBV10-3 and TRBJ1-1, with 9 bases identical to TRBD1. Germline V gives CDR1 ENHRY, CDR2 SYGVKD. Trimming took 4 bases from V and 6 from J; bases not matched to a gene: 15. The CDR3 loop spans 17 amino acids. The CDR3 coding sequence is TGTGCCATCAGTGTTACGAGAGACGGGACAGGGTCGTCTGAAGCTTTCTTT. Translated, it gives CAISVTRDGTGSSEAFF.

This clone was found once. V is TRBV7-6 and J is TRBJ2-1, with 8 bases fitting TRBD1. The CDR3 length is 14 residues. CDR1 is SGHVS, CDR2 FNYEAQ, per germline. The V gene end was trimmed by 5 bases and the J gene end by 7 bases; junction bases not matched to a gene: 7. CDR3 protein: CASSAADRENEQFF. The CDR3 coding sequence is TGTGCCAGCAGCGCAGCGGACAGGGAGAATGAGCAGTTCTTC.

The chain links TRBV15 to TRBJ1-2, with unresolved D. The CDR3 is made up of 12 amino acids. The V end was cut by 4 bases, the J end by 8 bases, with 11 bases between. Germline loops: CDR1 LNHNV, CDR2 YYDKDF (reference sequence). The CDR3 is CATSNMLWGYTF. CDR3 in DNA: TGTGCCACCAGCAACATGCTTTGGGGCTACACCTTC.

The chain combines TRBV28 with TRBJ2-1, with 9 positions matching TRBD2. CDR1 and CDR2 from the germline V gene are MDHEN and SYDVKM. The CDR3 runs to 14 residues. The V and J ends lost 6 bases and 4 bases, in that order; junction bases with no gene match: 4. The CDR3 region has the DNA TGTGCCAGCAGCCGCGGGGGGGCTTACAATGAGCAGTTCTTC. This sequence encodes CASSRGGAYNEQFF.

The chain is built from TRBV19 and TRBJ1-6, with D maybe TRBD1 (5 bases). Germline CDR1 and CDR2: LNHDA and SQIVND (reference sequence). V was cut by 0 bases and J by 7 bases, with 10 bases left in between. The length of the CDR3 is 15 residues. The CDR3 nucleotides read TGTGCCAGTAGTATAGATGAAGGGACCAATTCACCCCTCCACTTT. Protein product: CASSIDEGTNSPLHF.

The chain employs TRBV28 and TRBJ2-1, with 9 bases identical to TRBD2. Trimming removed 2 bases from V and 0 bases from J; junction bases left unmatched: 11. This CDR3 has 19 amino acids. From germline, CDR1 is MDHEN and CDR2 SYDVKM. The DNA for the CDR3 is TGTGCCAGCAGTTTAAGGCCTAGCGGGATCCTAAGCTCCTACAATGAGCAGTTCTTC. Translated: CASSLRPSGILSSYNEQFF.

V and J are TRBV6-1 and TRBJ2-3; D is perhaps TRBD2 (6 bases). Trimming stripped 3 bases from V and 3 bases from J, with 22 bases between. This CDR3 has 18 residues. The germline gives CDR1 MNHNS, CDR2 SASEGT. The CDR3, as DNA: TGTGCCAGCAGTGAGGGACTTCTTGCCGTTTGGTTGACAGATACGCAGTATTTT. It yields the protein CASSEGLLAVWLTDTQYF.

With regard to this clone: Different DNA sequences within this sample yield the same CDR3. V is TRBV5-6 and J is TRBJ1-1; the D is unclear. Germline V gene sequence: CDR1 SGHDT, CDR2 YYEEEE. V was pared by 4 bases and J by 5 bases, with 9 bases between. The CDR3 has 12 residues. This CDR3 is CASSLDGTEAFF. Here the CDR3 DNA reads TGTGCCAGCAGCCTAGACGGAACTGAAGCTTTCTTT.

This chain links TRBV27 with TRBJ2-1, with TRBD2 matching over 7 bases. The CDR3 covers 17 residues. Germline CDR1 MNHEY, CDR2 SMNVEV (reference sequence). V gave up 2 bases and J gave up 5 bases; unmatched junction bases: 12. CDR3 bases: TGTGCCAGCAGTTTAAACGGGAGGACTTTCGGCGACAATGAGCAGTTCTTC. Its translation: CASSLNGRTFGDNEQFF.